This T cell receptor beta chain emerged from a study of blood T cell repertoires in COVID-19. In the study overall: Specimens from acute and convalescent COVID-19 originated in the United States, Italy and Spain.

The table lists this clone with a count of one. Germline-derived CDR1 and CDR2 are SGHTA and FQGNSA. V lost 5 bases and J 5 bases, leaving 22 bases between the germline ends. This CDR3 comprises 17 residues. Libraries were prepared by immunoSEQ multiplex PCR; TCRdb keeps only in-frame clonotypes and omits some of them. The table lists some 460,000 clones, about 90% of them singletons. Assignment of participants to cohorts was predicated upon participant-reported clinical history. Source material: PBMCs or T cells enriched from blood (not recorded which). The receptor's source is a young woman with acute COVID-19. The rearrangement uses TRBV7-2 and TRBJ1-5; D is possibly TRBD1 (6 bases). The CDR3 sequence is CASSIAGGRNGDQPQHF. DNA for the CDR3: TGTGCCAGCAGCATCGCCGGGGGGCGGAACGGTGATCAGCCCCAGCATTTT.